This T cell receptor (beta chain) was identified during a study of vaccination effects on CD4 cells after COVID-19. Study-level background: Every participant took two doses of the BNT162b2 or mRNA-1273 vaccine.

Repertoires were generated with immunoSEQ multiplex PCR, while TCRdb's copy carries only in-frame clones and drops some. The data show fewer than 35,000 clones, about two thirds seen once. In the case of this clone: Its specificity is unknown.

The CDR3 covers 13 residues. Germline V gene sequence: CDR1 LNHDA, CDR2 SQIVND (reference sequence). With 7 bases removed from V and 4 bases from J, the gap between germline ends came to 12 bases. Having been cultured for around ten days, the cells underwent CD4+ T cell isolation. Half-medium changes using IL-2 medium occurred on days 3 and 7. The receptor was derived from a human donor who received a COVID-19 vaccine. The J gene is TRBJ2-3, the V gene TRBV19; a possible D gene is TRBD2 (6 bases). The sample was CD4+ T cells from PBMCs cultured without peptide, taken before COVID-19 vaccination. The CDR3 bases are TGTGCCAGTAAGGGGAGGTCTGCAGATACGCAGTATTTT. It translates to CASKGRSADTQYF.